The present entry profiles one T cell receptor (beta chain) with its context. What this receptor recognizes is not known. Base qualities are not provided; no much larger clone lies one nucleotide away. The sample's time point, from its label and the paper: baseline before first vaccination. The sample's treatment or condition, from its label and the paper: meningococcal conjugate vaccine given as trial control. Vaccinee samples came from UK trials COV001 and COV002, including a single-blind randomized controlled phase 2/3 trial of AZD1222 (ChAdOx1 nCoV-19) in healthy adults. Trial participant PBMC samples were collected at day 0 and day 28 after the second dose for TCRbeta chain sequencing. The CDR3 regions of human TCRbeta chains were analyzed by immunosequencing. In the paper's pipeline: Repertoire TCRs were matched against a reference library of SARS-CoV-2-specific TCRs generated with the MIRA antigen-specificity platform. Breadth meant the fraction of unique TCRs that were SARS-CoV-2-associated, whereas depth meant the fraction of total T cells that were SARS-CoV-2-associated. Using the MIRA data, each spike-specific TCR was assigned both to the spike region to which the TCR was reactive and to a CD4 or CD8 class. Log10-transformed breadth and depth values were compared by one-way ANOVA with Sidak's multiple comparisons tests. TCRdb limited this immuneACCESS table to in-frame rearrangements with V and J called. A share of clones is missing; checked studies link under half to unresolved V genes, and the rest is unexplained. Clone size and V and J calls were adopted from that table, with D and trimming inferred from the DNA. This sample has approximately 150,000 clones in its table, and more than 70% of those were observed once. The ten biggest clones cover 3% to 4% of the sample.

These data belong to a study of T cell responses to AZD1222 COVID-19 vaccine (dated by TCRdb to about 2021). Context from the whole study: A total of 240 or so trial participants underwent TCR sequencing, of whom about 210 had received two doses of AZD1222 and about 26 had received two doses of the MenACWY control vaccine. Trial participants were enrolled into age subgroups of 18-55, 56-69 and 70-plus years, which contained around 150, 28 and 57 TCR-sequenced participants, respectively.

The research as a whole found: After two AZD1222 doses, both the breadth and the depth of spike-specific TCRs were significantly higher than at day 0 and than in MenACWY recipients. Participants were mostly white British and included more females than males, and it was suggested by the authors that clonal diversity may have been underestimated. Reportedly, almost half of the unique spike-specific TCRs recognized epitopes lying outside the regions that are mutated in the B.1.351 and B.1.1.7 variants. The whole spike protein was spanned by vaccine-associated CD4 TCRs, and dominant responses were seen in regions 160-218 and 743-854. Because no day 14 peak-response samples were available, repertoires were characterized only after the peak T cell response. Conclusions about previously exposed vaccinees were limited because only a handful of AZD1222 recipients were SARS-CoV-2 seropositive at baseline. The 56-69-year group was small, and its depth increase did not reach significance, likely because of low power.

V loses 1 base, J loses 8 bases, and the germline ends lie 14 bases apart. CDR3 length: 14 amino acids, cysteine to phenylalanine. Only the CDR3 DNA stays, 42 bases, in frame from base 1. CDR1 and CDR2 were assigned from the germline V gene as SQVTM and ANQGSEA. Sequencing used peripheral blood, obtained on day 0 of MenACWY control vaccination. This sequence uses TRBV29-1 and TRBJ1-4; matching of 5 bases hints at TRBD1 as the D gene. The source is an adult in good health. The CDR3 reads as follows: CSVEGGIGGEKLFF. The nucleotide sequence reads TGCAGCGTTGAAGGGGGCATAGGAGGCGAAAAACTGTTTTTT.